This T cell receptor (beta chain) was identified in a study of blood T cell repertoires in COVID-19. Measured with immunoSEQ multiplex PCR; TCRdb has only the in-frame clones, and not every one. The sample lists 210,000 or so clones; 65% to 85% were seen once. Germline CDR1 MNHEY, CDR2 SVGEGT. This CDR3 has 14 residues. Trimming removed 5 bases from V and 4 bases from J; junction bases left unmatched: 4. Input material: PBMCs or T cells enriched from blood (not recorded which). The clonotype comes from a woman in her forties with acute COVID-19. The rearrangement uses TRBV6-2 or TRBV6-3 and TRBJ2-1, with 8 bases matching TRBD2. The CDR3 protein is CASSKGLDYNEQFF. The CDR3 DNA reads TGTGCCAGCAGTAAGGGACTAGATTACAATGAGCAGTTCTTC.